Listed here is a single T cell receptor (beta chain). Its antigen is undetermined. This record comes from a study of cytomegalovirus exposure and HLA in healthy donors. Study-level background: The approximately 100 million unique TCR beta sequences, from roughly 170 million T cells, were found by an earlier analysis.

Trimming shortened V by 4 bases and J by 5 bases, and 21 bases separated the two germline ends. The CDR3 is made up of 17 amino acids. The V gene's germline CDR1 is SNHLY and CDR2 FYNNEI. General study points: Reports described diagnosis of cytomegalovirus status by the classifier as highly specific and sensitive. Most likely, a cluster of highly shared sequence variants arose as a sequencing artifact.

The study ran its PCR with 60 Vbeta and 13 Jbeta primers. Generated by immunoSEQ multiplex PCR, the TCRdb table keeps only in-frame clones and is missing some. In the table there are roughly 98,000 clones, 80% to 90% of which are singletons. The V call is TRBV2, the J call TRBJ2-1, with D hard to call. Sample: PBMCs. The clonotype was recovered from a man aged 40-55 years in good health and CMV-seronegative. CDR3 region: CASSGAPPSGPDNEQFF. The CDR3 DNA reads TGTGCCAGCAGTGGGGCTCCACCATCTGGCCCCGACAATGAGCAGTTCTTC.